This T cell receptor (beta chain) was observed in a study of regulatory T cells in long-lasting Graves disease. Study-wide background: The criterion for persistent Graves' disease was over 5 years of antithyroid drugs with positive TSH receptor antibodies. Overall study results and limits: Under persistent disease, TRBV28, TRBJ1-2 and TRBJ2-5 were used preferentially. Patients with persistent Graves' had lower TCR diversity than newly diagnosed patients.

Building of the TCR beta libraries involved iRepertoire HTBI primers and Arm-PCR of CDR3 regions. As originally analysed: Among the samples, 60 or so TRBV and around 15 TRBJ segments were identified. TCRdb re-called the multiplex PCR reads through MiXCR, storing one row per CDR3 protein. The V and J calls come from TCRdb's annotation, not from the publication. Of a few hundred thousand distinct CDR3 sequences listed, roughly 25% are singletons. This CDR3 is built from 16 residues. CDR1 SNHLY and CDR2 FYNNEI come from the germline V gene. The V gene lost 6 bases and the J gene lost 8 bases, with 20 bases spanning the gap. This clonotype was seen many times. Its antigen is unknown. Time point noted: persistent/refractory GD, antithyroid drugs over 5 years with positive TRAb. The TCR library was made from RNA that had been extracted from PBMCs in TRIzol.

The sequence came from a woman aged 40 to 49 with Graves disease. The sequenced sample was peripheral blood mononuclear cells (PBMCs), obtained when the disease was refractory, from a patient treated with antithyroid drugs. The V and J genes are TRBV2 and TRBJ1-6; tentatively, D is TRBD1 (6 bases). The CDR3 sequence is CASSPRGAGDYSPLHF. The CDR3 nucleotides read TGTGCCAGCAGCCCTCGGGGGGCAGGGGATTATTCACCCCTCCACTTT.